The 18 T cell receptor beta chains below come from one sample, sequenced in a study of Ad26.COV2.S vaccination and SARS-CoV-2 variants. The treatment here: around 19 received Ad26.COV2.S at low or high dose, single or two shots; five or six received placebo; per-sample allocation not given. Specimens were obtained on day 63 following the first vaccine or placebo injection. Produced via immunoSEQ multiplex PCR; TCRdb's table is partial and in-frame only. The sample has about 400,000 clones; 70% to 90% are singletons. This specimen was peripheral blood, taken in a trial of Ad26.COV2.S vaccine versus placebo. These receptors were collected from a person aged 18 to 59 who received the Ad26.COV2.S COVID-19 vaccine or a placebo.

Here the CDR3 reads CASSDTSSNQPQHF. CDR3 DNA sequence: TGTGCCAGCAGTGATACGTCGAGCAATCAGCCCCAGCATTTT. The rearrangement links TRBV2 to TRBJ1-5, with unresolved D. This CDR3 has 14 amino acids. The V end was cut by 3 bases, the J end by 1 base, with 7 bases between. The V gene's germline CDR1 is SNHLY and CDR2 FYNNEI.

This clone was recorded once. This chain links TRBV5-6 with TRBJ2-3; 8 bases map to TRBD2. The V segment lost 1 base and the J segment 2 bases; nucleotides outside the gene matches: 9. Germline V gene lookup returns CDR1 SGHDT and CDR2 YYEEEE. This CDR3 has 17 amino acids. CDR3 region: CASSLITSGHSTDTQYF. CDR3 DNA sequence: TGTGCCAGCAGCTTGATTACTAGCGGACATTCCACAGATACGCAGTATTTT.

This clone has only a few counts. The CDR3 region has the DNA TGTGCCAGCAGATTCCATACCATTTTGGACAGGGGGTATGGAAACACCATATATTTT. Protein: CASRFHTILDRGYGNTIYF. The gene calls are TRBV27 and TRBJ1-3; 10 bases map to TRBD1. Trimming at V came to 6 bases and at J to 3 bases, leaving 17 bases not matched to a gene. CDR1 and CDR2 from the germline V gene are MNHEY and SMNVEV (reference sequence). The CDR3 has 19 amino acids.

V is TRBV2 and J is TRBJ1-4; D gene uncertain. Trimming took 1 base from V and 4 from J, leaving 4 bases between them. The CDR3 is 13 amino acids. Germline-derived CDR1 and CDR2 are SNHLY and FYNNEI. CDR3 sequence: CASSEGLNEKLFF. DNA of the CDR3: TGTGCCAGCAGTGAAGGACTTAATGAAAAACTGTTTTTT.

As for this clone: The junction differs from germline at one of its ends, possibly a read error. This chain links TRBV5-1 with TRBJ2-2; TRBD2 is a possible D gene (5 bases). Per germline, CDR1 SGHRS and CDR2 YFSETQ. This CDR3 has 13 amino acids. CDR3 sequence reads: CASGLEVTGELFF. The CDR3 nucleotides are TGCGCCAGCGGCTTGGAGGTCACCGGGGAGCTGTTTTTT.

The chain carries TRBV28 and TRBJ2-7; 10 bases match TRBD2. CDR1 MDHEN and CDR2 SYDVKM come from the germline V gene. The CDR3 has 15 amino acids. Unmatched junction bases numbered 5, after V lost 3 bases and J lost 3 bases. CDR3 sequence (DNA): TGTGCCAGCAGTTTCGGAATAGCGGGAGGCTACGAGCAGTACTTC. Translation: CASSFGIAGGYEQYF.

This chain joins TRBV14 and TRBJ1-5, with no clear D. This CDR3 has 13 residues. Germline assignment: CDR1 SGHDN and CDR2 FVKESK. Trimming pared 1 base from V and 6 bases from J, leaving 7 bases between. In nucleotides, the CDR3 is TGTGCCAGCAGCCAAGGGAAGGGTCAGCCCCAGCATTTT. Protein: CASSQGKGQPQHF.

The J gene is TRBJ2-5, the V gene TRBV7-2; D possibly corresponds to TRBD2 (6 bases). The V gene's germline CDR1 is SGHTA and CDR2 FQGNSA. The CDR3 runs 15 residues. The V gene lost 1 base and the J gene lost 7 bases, with 16 bases spanning the gap. The CDR3 is CASSLVVTVGGTQYF. For the CDR3, the DNA is TGTGCCAGCAGCTTAGTAGTAACAGTCGGGGGGACCCAGTACTTC.

This rearrangement joins TRBV7-2 to TRBJ1-5; the match to TRBD1 covers 11 bases. CDR3 size: 15 residues. Germline-derived CDR1 and CDR2 are SGHTA and FQGNSA. With V trimmed by 4 bases and J by 11 bases, 10 bases remained unmatched. The CDR3, as DNA: TGTGCCAGCAGCTCAGCGGACAGGGGGCAGGGAGCCCAGCATTTT. This sequence encodes CASSSADRGQGAQHF.

The chain joins TRBV30 to TRBJ2-6, with 10 positions matching TRBD1. The V and J ends lost 5 bases and 3 bases, in that order; junction bases with no gene match: 4. Per the germline V gene, CDR1 is GTSNPN and CDR2 is SVGIG (reference sequence). The CDR3 is made up of 15 amino acids. The CDR3 sequence: CAWDRGLSGANVLTF. The CDR3, as DNA: TGTGCCTGGGACAGGGGGCTAAGTGGGGCCAACGTCCTGACTTTC.

The chain has TRBV13 and TRBJ2-7; the D is unclear. With 5 bases removed from V and 1 base from J, the gap between germline ends came to 9 bases. This CDR3 comprises 13 residues. The germline V gene has CDR1 PRHDT and CDR2 FYEKMQ (reference sequence). The DNA for the CDR3 is TGTGCCAGCAGCCCTACTTCTTCCTACGAGCAGTACTTC. Translation gives CASSPTSSYEQYF.

The chain uses TRBV6-6 and TRBJ1-5, with 7 bases aligning to TRBD1. Germline trimming cut 11 bases from V and 2 bases from J; bases unmatched to any gene: 9. The germline V gene encodes CDR1 MNHNY and CDR2 SVGAGI (reference sequence). The CDR3 length is 14 residues. CDR3 amino acids: CAGNRGGGNQPQHF. CDR3 nucleotide sequence: TGTGCCGGTAACAGGGGAGGAGGCAATCAGCCCCAGCATTTT.

This clone was detected only once. The J gene is TRBJ1-2, the V gene TRBV9; D is undetermined. This CDR3 has 16 residues. Germline CDR1 and CDR2: SGDLS and YYNGEE. V lost 0 bases and J lost 1, with 13 bases in between. The CDR3 region has the DNA TGTGCCAGCAGCGTAGATGCAGGCCTACTTAACTATGGCTACACCTTC. As protein: CASSVDAGLLNYGYTF.

The CDR3 bases are TGTGCCAGTAGTATAGAAGGAGTTAATGAGCAGTTCTTC. Its translation is CASSIEGVNEQFF. V usage is TRBV19 and J usage is TRBJ2-1, with unresolved D. V lost 0 bases, J lost 7 bases, and 7 bases lay in between. CDR1 and CDR2 (germline): LNHDA, SQIVND (reference sequence). The CDR3 runs to 13 residues.

The rearrangement joins TRBV5-6 to TRBJ1-2; D is ambiguous. The CDR3 covers 11 residues. Trimming cost V 3 bases and J 5 bases, with 5 bases left between them. Germline CDR1 reads SGHDT; CDR2 reads YYEEEE. Written as DNA, the CDR3 is TGTGCCAGCAGCTCCCTGTATGGCTACACCTTC. The encoded protein is CASSSLYGYTF.

V and J are TRBV3-1 (or the pseudogene TRBV3-2) and TRBJ1-3, with D uncertain. Looked up from germline, CDR1 is LGHDT and CDR2 is YNNKEL (reference sequence). V was trimmed by 4 bases and J by 3 bases, leaving 10 bases between them. This CDR3 comprises 14 residues. DNA for the CDR3: TGTGCCAGCAGCCCCCGTTCCTTTGGAAACACCATATATTTT. Its translation: CASSPRSFGNTIYF.

This sequence joins TRBV10-1 and TRBJ2-7; 8 bases map to TRBD1. V lost 2 bases and J lost 9; bases outside the gene matches: 6. This CDR3 is 13 amino acids long. Germline loops: CDR1 WNHNN, CDR2 SYGVQD (reference sequence). This CDR3 is CASSEGQGLGQYF. CDR3 in DNA: TGCGCCAGCAGTGAGGGACAGGGCCTCGGGCAGTACTTC.

CDR3 residues: CASSLGPVDTGELFF. Here the CDR3 DNA reads TGTGCCAGCAGCTTGGGACCGGTGGACACCGGGGAGCTGTTTTTT. The gene calls are TRBV5-6 and TRBJ2-2; D remains ambiguous. Germline V lookup: CDR1 SGHDT, CDR2 YYEEEE. V lost 0 bases and J 3 bases, leaving 9 bases between the germline ends. CDR3 length: 15 amino acids.